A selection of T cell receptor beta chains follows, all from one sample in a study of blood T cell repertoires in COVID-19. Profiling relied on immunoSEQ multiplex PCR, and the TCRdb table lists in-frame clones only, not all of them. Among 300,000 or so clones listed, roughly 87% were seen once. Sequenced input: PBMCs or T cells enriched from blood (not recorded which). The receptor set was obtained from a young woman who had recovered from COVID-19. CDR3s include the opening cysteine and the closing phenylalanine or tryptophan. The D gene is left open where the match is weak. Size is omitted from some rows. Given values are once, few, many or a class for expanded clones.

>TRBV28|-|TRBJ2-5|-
CASRFRETQYF
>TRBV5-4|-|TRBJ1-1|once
CASSLVAENTEAFF
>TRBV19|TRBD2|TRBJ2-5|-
CASREAGGTQYF
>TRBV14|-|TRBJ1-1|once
CASSQLNTEAFF
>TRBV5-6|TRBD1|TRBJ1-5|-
CASSGGQGSGQPQHF
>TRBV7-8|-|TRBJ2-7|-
CASSLVSGAGLDHEQYF
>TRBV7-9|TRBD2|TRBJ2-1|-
CASRRKEGGPGLAVMSSYNEQFF
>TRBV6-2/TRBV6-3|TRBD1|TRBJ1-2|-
CASSYPGTVGLGYTF
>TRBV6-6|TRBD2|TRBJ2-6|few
CASSPTQGLNWGANVLTF
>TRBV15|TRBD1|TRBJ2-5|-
CATSGTDRGLYETQYF
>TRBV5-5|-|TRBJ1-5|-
CASSPSGNSNQPQHF
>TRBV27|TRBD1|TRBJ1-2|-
CASSYRQGSNYGYTF
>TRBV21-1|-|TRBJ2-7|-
CASSKGGQEEFTLDEQYF
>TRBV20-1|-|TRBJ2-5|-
CSASLAGQLQETQYF
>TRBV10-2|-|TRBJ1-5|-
CASSGIGSNQPQHF
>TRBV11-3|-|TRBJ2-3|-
CASSLGVFEVSTDTQYF
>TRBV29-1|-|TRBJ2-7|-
CSPPREELYEQYF
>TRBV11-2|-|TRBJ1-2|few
CASSLRLHYGYTF
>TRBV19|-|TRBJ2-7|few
CASTKGPTYEQYF
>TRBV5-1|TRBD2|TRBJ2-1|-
CASSAVAGGDNEQFF